A single TCR beta chain is shown here with its context. V was clipped by 3 bases and J by 8 bases, with 13 bases between them. This CDR3 has 13 amino acids. CDR1 SGHTA and CDR2 FQGTGA come from the germline V gene. The method was immunoSEQ multiplex PCR; TCRdb's version includes in-frame clones alone and lacks a portion of them. The sample consists of fewer than 90,000 clones, just under 95% of them appearing once. The data stem from a study of technical replicates of blood from four donors. The gene calls are TRBV7-3 and TRBJ1-1; D is possibly TRBD1 (6 bases). Sequencing input: T cells isolated from PBMCs. The receptor's source is a human donor in good health. The CDR3 protein is CASSFNHGQEAFF. The CDR3 region has the DNA TGTGCCAGCAGCTTCAACCATGGACAGGAAGCTTTCTTT. Combining the CDR3 with reference TRBV7-3 and TRBJ1-1 gives the whole variable domain GAGVSQTPSNKVTEKGKYVELRCDPISGHTALYWYRQSLGQGPEFLIYFQGTGAADDSGLPNDRFFAVRPEGSVSTLKIQRTERGDSAVYLCASSFNHGQEAFFGQGTRLTVV.